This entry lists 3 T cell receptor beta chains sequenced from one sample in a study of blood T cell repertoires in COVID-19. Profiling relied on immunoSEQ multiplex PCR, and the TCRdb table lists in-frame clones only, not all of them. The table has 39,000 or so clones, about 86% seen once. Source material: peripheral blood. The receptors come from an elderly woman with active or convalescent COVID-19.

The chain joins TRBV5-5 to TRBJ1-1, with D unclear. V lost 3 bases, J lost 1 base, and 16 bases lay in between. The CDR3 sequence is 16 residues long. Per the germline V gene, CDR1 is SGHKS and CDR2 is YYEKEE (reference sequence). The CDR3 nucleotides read TGTGCCAGCAGCTCTACGGAGAGACCCCAGAACACTGAAGCTTTCTTT. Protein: CASSSTERPQNTEAFF.

The CDR3 bases are TGTGCCAGCAGCCTAACCGGGACAGGGAAGAATTCACCCCTCCACTTT. Translation: CASSLTGTGKNSPLHF. V and J are TRBV5-6 and TRBJ1-6, with TRBD1 matching over 9 bases. Germline V gene data show CDR1 as SGHDT and CDR2 as YYEEEE. The CDR3 is 16 amino acids. J was trimmed by 7 bases and V by 4 bases; bases with no gene match: 9.

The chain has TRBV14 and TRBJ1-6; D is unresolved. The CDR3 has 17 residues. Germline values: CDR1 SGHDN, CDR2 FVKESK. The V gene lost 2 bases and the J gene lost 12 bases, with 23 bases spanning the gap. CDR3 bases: TGTGCCAGCAGCCAAATTTCGAAAGGATTGCGGGCCGGACCCCTCCACTTT. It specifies CASSQISKGLRAGPLHF.